This T cell receptor (beta chain) was recovered during a study of Ad26.COV2.S vaccination and SARS-CoV-2 variants. Study as a whole: Within the COV1001 Ad26.COV2.S trial arm, the donor was enrolled.

Only a few counts were recorded for this clone. The treatment was: around 19 received Ad26.COV2.S at low or high dose, single or two shots; roughly 5 received placebo; per-sample allocation not given. Day 63 following the first vaccine or placebo injection was when the samples were taken. Vaccine was an Ad26 vector expressing Wuhan-strain SARS-CoV-2 spike. V lost 6 bases and J lost 5; bases outside the gene matches: 11. Germline V gives CDR1 ENHRY, CDR2 SYGVKD. The CDR3 sequence is 16 residues long. Sequencing was performed with immunoSEQ multiplex PCR; in TCRdb, only in-frame clones are kept and a portion is missing. The profile covers 510,000 or so clones, with 87% appearing a single time and 9.5% to 15% taken by the ten largest.

The J gene is TRBJ2-7, the V gene TRBV10-3; TRBD1 matches 12 bases. This sequence originates from a person between 18 and 60 years old who received the Ad26.COV2.S COVID-19 vaccine or a placebo. This material consisted of peripheral blood, taken in a trial of Ad26.COV2.S vaccine versus placebo. Written as DNA, the CDR3 is TGTGCCATCAGCTGGGACAGGGGGCGAGGGACTAACGAGCAGTACTTC. Protein sequence: CAISWDRGRGTNEQYF.